The 24 T cell receptor beta chains below all came from one sample that was sequenced in a study of a mutant IDH1 vaccine in newly diagnosed glioma. Their antigen targets remain unknown. As for time point: week 35, safety follow-up. It was 300 ug of mutant IDH1 20-mer peptide that made up each vaccine dose, given with topical imiquimod. TCRdb keeps only in-frame clones here, not all; method: immunoSEQ multiplex PCR. This table holds fewer than 90,000 clones, less than 90% found once. The input for sequencing was PBMCs, taken from a glioma patient whose treatment included an IDH1 peptide vaccine. The receptors come from a man younger than 30 with glioma.

J is TRBJ1-1 and V is TRBV5-8, with 9 positions matching TRBD1. V lost 5 bases, J lost 1 base, and 15 bases stayed unmatched. CDR3 size: 18 residues. Per germline, CDR1 SGHTS and CDR2 YDEGEE. The CDR3 coding sequence is TGTGCCAGCAGTTCCGGGACAGGGTTCTTTGGCGGGAACACTGAAGCTTTCTTT. Its translation is CASSSGTGFFGGNTEAFF.

The CDR3, as DNA: TGTGCCAGCTCCAGAAACGGACAGGGGGTAAATGGCTACACCTTC. This translates into CASSRNGQGVNGYTF. The chain has TRBV18 and TRBJ1-2; 10 bases are shared with TRBD1. This CDR3 is 15 amino acids long. V lost 6 bases and J lost 6; bases outside the gene matches: 10. CDR1 is KGHSH and CDR2 is LQKENI in the germline V gene.

The chain uses TRBV6-6 and TRBJ1-1; no firm D call. Germline CDR1 and CDR2: MNHNY and SVGAGI (reference sequence). CDR3 length: 12 amino acids. The V end was cut by 2 bases, the J end by 9 bases, with 10 bases between. As DNA, the CDR3 is TGTGCCAGCAGTTACGAAATAGGGAAAGCTTTCTTT. It is translated as CASSYEIGKAFF.

In its sample, this clone was seen a few times. V is TRBV6-1 and J is TRBJ1-2; 7 positions agree with TRBD1. Trimming cost V 7 bases and J 5 bases; bases outside gene matches: 13. CDR3 size: 15 residues. Germline V gives CDR1 MNHNS, CDR2 SASEGT. The CDR3 is CASTLRTGGGYGYTF. Here the CDR3 DNA reads TGTGCCAGCACCCTCCGGACAGGAGGGGGGTATGGCTACACCTTC.

V is TRBV30 and J is TRBJ2-1, with D perhaps assigned TRBD1 or TRBD2 (5 bases each). The V gene lost 2 bases and the J gene lost 6 bases, with 14 bases spanning the gap. The CDR3 runs to 14 residues. Germline CDR1 and CDR2: GTSNPN and SVGIG (reference sequence). The CDR3 DNA reads as TGTGCCTGGAGTTTCGGAGATGGGGGCAATGAGCAGTTCTTC. Translated, it gives CAWSFGDGGNEQFF.

J is TRBJ1-5 and V is TRBV18; TRBD1 might be the D (5 bases). V was trimmed by 2 bases and J by 8 bases, leaving 13 bases between them. Looked up from germline, CDR1 is KGHSH and CDR2 is LQKENI. CDR3 size: 14 residues. CDR3 sequence reads: CASSPGTGLKPQHF. CDR3 in DNA: TGTGCCAGCTCACCAGGGACCGGTCTTAAGCCCCAGCATTTT.

The count of this clone is one. The CDR3 ends on some other residue instead of the conserved phenylalanine or tryptophan, so this is likely a read error. This chain connects TRBV5-1 to TRBJ2-7; D is ambiguous. V gave up 0 bases and J gave up 2 bases, with 6 bases separating them. The CDR3 is made up of 13 amino acids. Germline V gene lookup returns CDR1 SGHRS and CDR2 YFSETQ. The CDR3 bases are TGCGCCAGCAGCTTGGAAAGTACCTACGAGCAGTACCTC. It yields the protein CASSLESTYEQYL.

The V gene is TRBV6-1, the J gene TRBJ2-1; 10 nucleotides line up with TRBD1. This CDR3 has 14 amino acids. CDR1 MNHNS and CDR2 SASEGT come from the germline V gene. Trimming at V came to 6 bases and at J to 9 bases, leaving 8 bases not matched to a gene. Here the CDR3 DNA reads TGTGCCAGCAGCCAACGACAGGGGGCCGGTGAGCAGTTCTTC. Protein: CASSQRQGAGEQFF.

This chain's CDR3 is CASSVATSATQYF. The DNA of the CDR3 is TGTGCCAGCAGCGTAGCAACTAGCGCTACGCAGTATTTT. The chain employs TRBV9 and TRBJ2-3; 7 positions match TRBD2. Germline V gene sequence: CDR1 SGDLS, CDR2 YYNGEE. V shed 0 bases, J shed 8 bases, and the junction held 3 bases outside the gene matches. The CDR3 contains 13 residues. The variable domain in full, completed from reference TRBV9 and TRBJ2-3, reads DSGVTQTPKHLITATGQRVTLRCSPRSGDLSVYWYQQSLDQGLQFLIQYYNGEERAKGNILERFSAQQFPDLHSELNLSSLELGDSALYFCASSVATSATQYFGPGTRLTVL.

This clone was seen a handful of times. The chain recombines TRBV29-1 with TRBJ1-1, with unresolved D. This CDR3 spans 11 amino acids. Trimming cost V 2 bases and J 3 bases, with 4 bases left between them. Germline CDR1 SQVTM, CDR2 ANQGSEA. The CDR3 loop reads CSVEWDTEAFF. For the CDR3, the DNA is TGCAGCGTTGAATGGGACACTGAAGCTTTCTTT.

The rearrangement links TRBV19 to TRBJ1-2; D is perhaps TRBD1 (6 bases). CDR1 is LNHDA, CDR2 SQIVND, per germline (reference sequence). Trimming removed 9 bases at V and 5 bases at J, with 13 bases between. This CDR3 region has 12 residues. DNA for the CDR3: TGTGCCAGCGCAGAACAGGGTTATGGCTACACCTTC. Translation: CASAEQGYGYTF.

The chain has TRBV7-9 and TRBJ2-7, with 12 bases that match TRBD2. The CDR3 consists of 16 residues. Germline values: CDR1 SEHNR, CDR2 FQNEAQ (reference sequence). The ends lost 3 bases at V and 1 base at J; junction bases unmatched: 4. DNA for the CDR3: TGTGCCAGCAGCTTCCCAGGGACTAGCGGGTCCTACGAGCAGTACTTC. It yields the protein CASSFPGTSGSYEQYF.

This chain links TRBV7-2 with TRBJ2-7, with no clear D. This CDR3 is 16 amino acids long. V was cut by 2 bases and J by 2 bases, with 16 bases left in between. Per germline, CDR1 SGHTA and CDR2 FQGNSA. The CDR3 loop is CASSLNYGRKTYEQYF. CDR3 coding DNA: TGTGCCAGCAGCTTAAATTACGGGCGGAAGACCTACGAGCAGTACTTC.

The rearrangement uses TRBV18 and TRBJ1-1; D possibly corresponds to TRBD1 (5 bases). The CDR3 runs to 13 residues. Germline V gene sequence: CDR1 KGHSH, CDR2 LQKENI. Trimming cost V 9 bases and J 4 bases, with 15 bases left between them. CDR3: CASVTVGTTEAFF. CDR3 DNA: TGTGCCAGTGTGACAGTGGGGACCACTGAAGCTTTCTTT.

This chain connects TRBV27 to TRBJ1-1, with D possibly TRBD1 on 5 matching bases. The V end was cut by 2 bases, the J end by 3 bases, with 10 bases between. Germline assignment: CDR1 MNHEY and CDR2 SMNVEV (reference sequence). The CDR3 is 14 amino acids. The CDR3 region has the DNA TGTGCCAGCAGTTTAGGGGCAGTGGACACTGAAGCTTTCTTT. This encodes CASSLGAVDTEAFF.

V gene TRBV5-1 combines with J gene TRBJ2-5; 11 bases are shared with TRBD1. This CDR3 is 18 amino acids long. Germline trimming cut 0 bases from V and 1 base from J; bases unmatched to any gene: 8. Germline-derived CDR1 and CDR2 are SGHRS and YFSETQ. CDR3 loop: CASSLVGQGAISQETQYF. The CDR3 region has the DNA TGCGCCAGCAGCTTGGTAGGACAGGGGGCGATTTCCCAAGAGACCCAGTACTTC.

The chain joins TRBV5-6 to TRBJ1-1, with D maybe TRBD1 (6 bases). This CDR3 comprises 13 residues. V was cut by 1 base and J by 6 bases, with 10 bases left in between. In germline, CDR1 is SGHDT, CDR2 YYEEEE. CDR3 DNA sequence: TGTGCCAGCAGCTTGACAGGGAGCGCTGAAGCTTTCTTT. It specifies CASSLTGSAEAFF.

The V and J genes are TRBV30 and TRBJ1-1; no clear D. Trimming stripped 2 bases from V and 1 base from J, with 8 bases between. Germline loops: CDR1 GTSNPN, CDR2 SVGIG (reference sequence). The CDR3 length is 13 residues. DNA of the CDR3: TGTGCCTGGAGTTCGATGGGGAACACTGAAGCTTTCTTT. Protein: CAWSSMGNTEAFF.

The chain carries TRBV7-9 and TRBJ2-7; D assignment may be TRBD1 or TRBD2 (5 bases each). Trimming cost V 7 bases and J 7 bases, with 14 bases left between them. The CDR3 spans 12 residues. Germline CDR1 reads SEHNR; CDR2 reads FQNEAQ (reference sequence). The CDR3 DNA follows: TGTGCCAGCACGGACACTAGTAGTGAGCAGTACTTC. Translation: CASTDTSSEQYF.

This clone was seen a single time. V is TRBV7-8 and J is TRBJ2-7, with a tentative D call TRBD1 (6 bases). Per germline, CDR1 SGHVS and CDR2 FQNEAQ. Trimming took 3 bases from V and 0 from J, leaving 12 bases between them. The CDR3 runs to 15 residues. As DNA, the CDR3 is TGTGCCAGCAGCTTTTTCAGGGGTAGCTCCTACGAGCAGTACTTC. This gives the protein CASSFFRGSSYEQYF.

This clone turned up a few times. The J gene is TRBJ1-1, the V gene TRBV6-1, with D perhaps matching TRBD1 (5 bases). Germline CDR1 is MNHNS and CDR2 is SASEGT. This CDR3 spans 12 amino acids. V shed 3 bases and J shed 10 bases, with 12 bases lying between them. This CDR3 reads CASSDSIGGAFF. The CDR3 DNA reads as TGTGCCAGCAGTGATTCCATCGGGGGAGCTTTCTTT.

The rearrangement joins TRBV2 to TRBJ1-5; the match to TRBD1 covers 12 bases. CDR3 length: 15 residues. Germline CDR1 and CDR2: SNHLY and FYNNEI. V lost 5 bases, J lost 6 bases, and 5 bases stayed unmatched. CDR3 region: CASSPGTGGAQPQHF. The CDR3 nucleotides are TGTGCCAGCAGTCCCGGGACAGGGGGCGCTCAGCCCCAGCATTTT.

The chain carries TRBV4-2 and TRBJ1-1; D remains ambiguous. CDR1 is LGHNA and CDR2 is YNFKEQ in the germline V gene. The V end was cut by 0 bases, the J end by 4 bases, with 15 bases between. This CDR3 has 16 residues. This CDR3 is CASSQDDGRRVTEAFF. In DNA, the CDR3 is TGTGCCAGCAGCCAAGATGATGGCAGGAGAGTCACTGAAGCTTTCTTT.

The chain is built from TRBV7-2 and TRBJ2-1; D gene ambiguous. The CDR3 extends over 12 amino acids. V was shortened by 1 base and J by 15 bases, with 13 bases between the two germline ends. Germline V CDR1 and CDR2: SGHTA, FQGNSA. The CDR3 here is CASSLVGWQSFF. The CDR3 DNA reads as TGTGCCAGCAGCTTAGTCGGGTGGCAGTCGTTCTTC.